The following is a T cell receptor beta chain sequence with its context. The clone's antigen remains unknown. No base quality information exists; no much larger clone differs at one position. The CDR3 measures 16 amino acids from cysteine to phenylalanine. Only the CDR3 DNA stays, 48 bases, in frame from base 1. Reading the germline V gene (reference sequence) gives CDR1 LNHDA and CDR2 SQIVND. The germline V end is reduced by 5 bases and the J end by 6 bases; junction bases left unmatched: 13. The run used an Illumina NovaSeq 6000. Using 5'RACE with constant-segment primers, TCRalpha and TCRbeta cDNA libraries were constructed, with sample barcodes and unique molecular identifiers added in the process. Trizol reagent was used to extract RNA from every sample. The libraries were amplified in two PCR steps, and the second step added a second sample barcode and Illumina TruSeq adapters. Libraries were sequenced on an Illumina NovaSeq with 2 x 150 bp paired-end reads. Concerning the study's data processing: The reads were demultiplexed and collapsed into UMI-guided consensus sequences using migec v1.2.7. With mixcr v2.1.11, UMI consensuses were aligned to TRA and TRB V and J templates and assembled into clonotypes. Expanded or contracted clonotypes were those called significant by both edgeR and NoisET, with noise models trained on biological replicates. For edgeR calls, a false discovery rate-adjusted p below 0.01 and a log2 fold-change threshold of 1 were applied. As an exploratory analysis of dynamics, PCA with hierarchical clustering was applied to max-normalized trajectories of the 1000 most abundant clonotypes. Each responding clone was given a CD4 or CD8 phenotype based on the CD4+ and CD8+ repertoires, which had been sequenced separately. Through fastp at Q25 and MiXCR, TCRdb rebuilt clones from the public reads, retaining in-frame beta chains. Entries that share a CDR3 protein sequence are merged under the most common genes and DNA. The V and J calls shown here were made by TCRdb, not taken from the authors' results. The sample data list hundreds of thousands of distinct CDR3 sequences, and approximately 15% of these were observed just once. The leading ten clones occupy 20% to 25% of the sample.

PBMCs were isolated by Ficoll-Paque density gradient centrifugation. The data belong to a study of T-cell memory formation after mild COVID-19 (dated by TCRdb to 2020 to 2022). In terms of the full investigation: Most TCR sequence clusters were specific to one of the two donors. The cohort was made up of two young adult volunteers, one female and one male, who were previously healthy. In a couple of donors, T-cell clones that expanded and contracted after mild COVID-19 were tracked by sequencing TCRalpha and TCRbeta repertoires over time.

What the study reported, not specific to this receptor: Contracting CD4+ clones appeared mostly in the CM and EM memory subsets, whereas CD8+ clones were enriched in EMRA. The study covered only a couple of mild cases, and larger cohorts including severe cases with pre-infection samples were considered necessary. Some responding clones were detected in pre-infection memory, suggesting pre-existing cross-reactive memory T cells joined the SARS-CoV-2 response. From day 15 to 85, contracting clones showed balanced CD4/CD8 phenotypes, whereas a second wave of clones that expanded from day 15 to 37 leaned towards CD4+. The second-wave clones that peaked on day 37 were not confirmed to be SARS-CoV-2 specific.

Recombination connected TRBV19 to TRBJ2-1, with TRBD2 identical over 7 junction bases. The clonotype was recovered from a man younger than 30 who had mild COVID-19 (a few samples of this study predate the infection). The sample titles of this study are shuffled in the database, so cell type and time point are left out; the donor was told from shared clones. Input material: PBMCs or a T cell subset sorted from them (not recorded which). The DNA is TGTGCCAGTAGTGACCCTCCGGCTAGCGGTCTCAATGAGCAGTTCTTC. Protein translation: CASSDPPASGLNEQFF.